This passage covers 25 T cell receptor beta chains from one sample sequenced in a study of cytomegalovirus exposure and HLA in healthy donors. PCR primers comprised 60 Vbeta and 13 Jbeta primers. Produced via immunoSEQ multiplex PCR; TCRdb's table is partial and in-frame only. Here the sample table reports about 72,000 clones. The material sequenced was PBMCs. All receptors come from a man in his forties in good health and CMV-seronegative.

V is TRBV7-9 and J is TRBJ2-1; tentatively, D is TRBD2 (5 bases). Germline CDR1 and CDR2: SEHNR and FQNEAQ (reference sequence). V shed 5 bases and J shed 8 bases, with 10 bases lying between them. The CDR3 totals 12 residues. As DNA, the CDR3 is TGTGCCAGCAGCCCGATCGGGGATGAGCAGTTCTTC. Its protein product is CASSPIGDEQFF.

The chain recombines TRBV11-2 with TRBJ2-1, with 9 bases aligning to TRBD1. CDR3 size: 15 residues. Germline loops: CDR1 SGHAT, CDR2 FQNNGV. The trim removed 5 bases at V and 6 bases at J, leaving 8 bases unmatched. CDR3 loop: CASSLGTGIVNEQFF. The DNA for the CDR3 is TGTGCCAGCAGCCTAGGGACAGGGATTGTCAATGAGCAGTTCTTC. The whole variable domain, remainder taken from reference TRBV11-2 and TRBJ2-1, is EAGVAQSPRYKIIEKRQSVAFWCNPISGHATLYWYQQILGQGPKLLIQFQNNGVVDDSQLPKDRFSAERLKGVDSTLKIQPAKLEDSAVYLCASSLGTGIVNEQFFGPGTRLTVL.

The CDR3 loop is CASSQINSAGELFF. In DNA, the CDR3 is TGCGCCAGCAGCCAAATTAATAGCGCCGGGGAGCTGTTTTTT. The chain combines TRBV4-1 with TRBJ2-2, with D tentatively TRBD2 (5 bases). V lost 2 bases to trimming and J lost 6 bases, with 10 bases between them. The CDR3 loop spans 14 amino acids. Germline CDR1 MGHRA, CDR2 YSYEKL.

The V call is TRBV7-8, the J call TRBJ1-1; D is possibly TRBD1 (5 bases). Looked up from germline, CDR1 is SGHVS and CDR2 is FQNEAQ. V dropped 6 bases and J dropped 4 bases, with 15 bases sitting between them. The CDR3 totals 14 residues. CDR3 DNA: TGTGCCAGCAGGCTGCAGGGTGTTGGCACTGAAGCTTTCTTT. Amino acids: CASRLQGVGTEAFF.

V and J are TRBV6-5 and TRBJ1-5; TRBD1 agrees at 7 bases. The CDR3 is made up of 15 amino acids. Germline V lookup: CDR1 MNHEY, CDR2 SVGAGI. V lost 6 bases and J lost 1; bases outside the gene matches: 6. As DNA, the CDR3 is TGTGCCAGCAGCTTGGACAGGTCGAGCAATCAGCCCCAGCATTTT. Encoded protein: CASSLDRSSNQPQHF.

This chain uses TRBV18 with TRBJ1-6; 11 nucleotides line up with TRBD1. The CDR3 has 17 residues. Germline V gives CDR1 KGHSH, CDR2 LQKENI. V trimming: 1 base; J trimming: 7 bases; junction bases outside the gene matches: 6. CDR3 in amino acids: CASSPQGQGVANSPLHF. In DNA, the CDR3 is TGTGCCAGCTCACCACAGGGACAGGGGGTAGCGAATTCACCCCTCCACTTT.

CDR3 protein: CSDTFGTGLNTEAFF. The CDR3 DNA follows: TGCAGCGATACCTTCGGGACAGGTTTGAACACTGAAGCTTTCTTT. This chain connects TRBV29-1 to TRBJ1-1, with TRBD1 matching 8 bases. The CDR3 is made up of 15 amino acids. Germline CDR1 is SQVTM and CDR2 is ANQGSEA. V was pared by 7 bases and J by 0 bases, with 10 bases of the junction left unmatched.

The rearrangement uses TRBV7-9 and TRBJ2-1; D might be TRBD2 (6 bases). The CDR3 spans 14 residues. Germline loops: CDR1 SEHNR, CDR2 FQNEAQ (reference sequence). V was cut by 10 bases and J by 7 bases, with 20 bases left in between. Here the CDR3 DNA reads TGTGCCACTTCCGGGACTCCCAAAAGTAATGAGCAGTTCTTC. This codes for CATSGTPKSNEQFF.

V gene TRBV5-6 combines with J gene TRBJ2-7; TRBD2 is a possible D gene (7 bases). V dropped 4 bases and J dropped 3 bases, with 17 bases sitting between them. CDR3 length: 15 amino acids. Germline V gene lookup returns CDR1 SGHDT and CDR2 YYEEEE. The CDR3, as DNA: TGTGCCAGCAGCCCCTCCGGGGGGCTGGTCTACGAGCAGTACTTC. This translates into CASSPSGGLVYEQYF.

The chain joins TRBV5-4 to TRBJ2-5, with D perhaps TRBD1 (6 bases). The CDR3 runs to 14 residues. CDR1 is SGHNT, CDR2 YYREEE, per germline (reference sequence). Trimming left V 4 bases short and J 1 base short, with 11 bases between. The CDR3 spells CASSNKGGQETQYF. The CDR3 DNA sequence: TGTGCCAGCAGCAACAAAGGGGGCCAAGAGACCCAGTACTTC.

The CDR3 sequence: CASSLGGLNEQFF. The CDR3 region has the DNA TGTGCCAGCAGCTTGGGTGGACTCAATGAGCAGTTCTTC. This chain links TRBV5-6 with TRBJ2-1, with D perhaps TRBD2 (5 bases). The ends were cut back, 0 bases at V and 6 bases at J, with 7 bases in the middle. From germline, CDR1 is SGHDT and CDR2 YYEEEE. The CDR3 has 13 residues. The whole variable domain, filled in from reference TRBV5-6 and TRBJ2-1, reads DAGVTQSPTHLIKTRGQQVTLRCSPKSGHDTVSWYQQALGQGPQFIFQYYEEEERQRGNFPDRFSGHQFPNYSSELNVNALLLGDSALYLCASSLGGLNEQFFGPGTRLTVL.

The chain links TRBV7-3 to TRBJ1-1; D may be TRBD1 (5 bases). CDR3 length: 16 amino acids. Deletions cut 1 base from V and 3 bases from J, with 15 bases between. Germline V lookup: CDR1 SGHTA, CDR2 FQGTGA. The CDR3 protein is CASSLRGGARDTEAFF. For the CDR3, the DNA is TGTGCCAGCAGCTTAAGGGGCGGAGCCAGGGACACTGAAGCTTTCTTT.

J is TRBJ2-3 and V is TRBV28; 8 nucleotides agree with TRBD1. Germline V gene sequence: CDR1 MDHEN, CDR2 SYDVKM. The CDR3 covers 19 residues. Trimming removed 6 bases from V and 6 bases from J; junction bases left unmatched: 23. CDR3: CASRNARGRKVWATDTQYF. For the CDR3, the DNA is TGTGCCAGCAGGAATGCCAGGGGGCGTAAAGTCTGGGCTACGGATACGCAGTATTTT.

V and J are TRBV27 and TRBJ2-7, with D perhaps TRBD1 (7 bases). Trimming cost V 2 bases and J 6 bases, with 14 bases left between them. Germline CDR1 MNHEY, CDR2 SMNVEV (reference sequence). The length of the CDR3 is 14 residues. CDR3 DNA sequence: TGTGCCAGCAGTTTAAGGCAGGGGGGCCCCGAGCAGTACTTC. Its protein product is CASSLRQGGPEQYF.

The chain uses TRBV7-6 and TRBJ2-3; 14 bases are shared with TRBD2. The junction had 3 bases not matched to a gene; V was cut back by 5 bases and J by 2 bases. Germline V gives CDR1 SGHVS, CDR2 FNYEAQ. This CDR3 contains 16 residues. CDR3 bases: TGTGCCAGCAGCCGGACTAGCGGGGGGTACACAGATACGCAGTATTTT. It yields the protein CASSRTSGGYTDTQYF. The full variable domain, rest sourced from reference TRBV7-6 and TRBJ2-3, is GAGVSQSPRYKVTKRGQDVALRCDPISGHVSLYWYRQALGQGPEFLTYFNYEAQQDKSGLPNDRFSAERPEGSISTLTIQRTEQRDSAMYRCASSRTSGGYTDTQYFGPGTRLTVL.

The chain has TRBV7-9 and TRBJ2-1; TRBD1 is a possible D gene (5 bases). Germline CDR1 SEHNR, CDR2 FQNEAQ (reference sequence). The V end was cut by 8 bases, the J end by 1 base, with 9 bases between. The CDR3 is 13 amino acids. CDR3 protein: CASQTDSYNEQFF. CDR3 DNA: TGTGCCAGCCAGACAGATTCCTACAATGAGCAGTTCTTC.

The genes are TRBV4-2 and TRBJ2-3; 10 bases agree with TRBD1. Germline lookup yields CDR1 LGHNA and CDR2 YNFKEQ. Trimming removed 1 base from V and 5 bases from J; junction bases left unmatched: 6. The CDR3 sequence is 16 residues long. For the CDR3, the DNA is TGTGCCAGCAGCCAAGCAAAAGGGACAGGGGAAGATACGCAGTATTTT. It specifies CASSQAKGTGEDTQYF.

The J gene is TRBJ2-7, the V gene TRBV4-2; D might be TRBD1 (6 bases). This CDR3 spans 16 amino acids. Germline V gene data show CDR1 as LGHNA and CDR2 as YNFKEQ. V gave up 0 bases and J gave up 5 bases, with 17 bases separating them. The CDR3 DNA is TGTGCCAGCAGCCAAGACGGGACAAGGCGGGCCGACGAGCAGTACTTC. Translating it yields CASSQDGTRRADEQYF.

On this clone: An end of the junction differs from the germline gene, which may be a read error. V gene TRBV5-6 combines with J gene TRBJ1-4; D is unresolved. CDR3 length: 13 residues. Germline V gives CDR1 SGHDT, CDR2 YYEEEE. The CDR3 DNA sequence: TGTGCCAACAGCTCCGCGGGCGGCGAAAAACTGTTTTTT. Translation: CANSSAGGEKLFF. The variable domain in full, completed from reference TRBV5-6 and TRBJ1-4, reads DAGVTQSPTHLIKTRGQQVTLRCSPKSGHDTVSWYQQALGQGPQFIFQYYEEEERQRGNFPDRFSGHQFPNYSSELNVNALLLGDSALYLCANSSAGGEKLFFGSGTQLSVL.

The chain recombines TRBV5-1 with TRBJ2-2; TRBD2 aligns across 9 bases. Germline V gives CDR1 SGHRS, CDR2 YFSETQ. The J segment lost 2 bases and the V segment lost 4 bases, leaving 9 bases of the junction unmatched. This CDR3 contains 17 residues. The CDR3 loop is CASSDRALAGNTGELFF. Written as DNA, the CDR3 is TGCGCCAGCAGCGACCGAGCACTAGCGGGCAACACCGGGGAGCTGTTTTTT.

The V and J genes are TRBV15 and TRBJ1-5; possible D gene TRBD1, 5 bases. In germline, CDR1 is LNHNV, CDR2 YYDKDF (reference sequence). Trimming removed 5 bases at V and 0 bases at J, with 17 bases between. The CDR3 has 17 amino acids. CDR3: CATSRHRGGISNQPQHF. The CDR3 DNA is TGTGCCACCAGCCGTCACCGCGGGGGTATTAGCAATCAGCCCCAGCATTTT.

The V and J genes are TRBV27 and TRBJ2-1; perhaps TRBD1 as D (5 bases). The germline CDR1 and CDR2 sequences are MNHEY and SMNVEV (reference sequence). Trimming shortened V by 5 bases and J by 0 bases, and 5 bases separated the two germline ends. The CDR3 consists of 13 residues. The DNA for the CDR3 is TGTGCCAGCAGTAGGGGCTCCTACAATGAGCAGTTCTTC. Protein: CASSRGSYNEQFF.

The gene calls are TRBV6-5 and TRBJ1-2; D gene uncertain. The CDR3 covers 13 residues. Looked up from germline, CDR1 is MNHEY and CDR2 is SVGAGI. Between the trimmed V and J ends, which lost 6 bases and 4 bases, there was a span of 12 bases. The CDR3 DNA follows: TGTGCCAGCAGCGCGTCGGGTTTCTATGGCTACACCTTC. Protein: CASSASGFYGYTF.

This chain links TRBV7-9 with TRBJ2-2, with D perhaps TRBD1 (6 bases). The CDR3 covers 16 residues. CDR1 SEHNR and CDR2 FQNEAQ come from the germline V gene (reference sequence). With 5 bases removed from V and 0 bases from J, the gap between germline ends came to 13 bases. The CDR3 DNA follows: TGTGCCAGCAGCGATTCCGGGACAACGAACACCGGGGAGCTGTTTTTT. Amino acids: CASSDSGTTNTGELFF.

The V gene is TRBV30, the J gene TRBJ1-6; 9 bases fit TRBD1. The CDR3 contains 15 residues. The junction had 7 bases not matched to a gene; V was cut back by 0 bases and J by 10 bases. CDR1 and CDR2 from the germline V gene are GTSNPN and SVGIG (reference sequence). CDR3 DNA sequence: TGTGCCTGGAGTGTACAGGGGACAGGGTACTCACCCCTCCACTTT. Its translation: CAWSVQGTGYSPLHF.